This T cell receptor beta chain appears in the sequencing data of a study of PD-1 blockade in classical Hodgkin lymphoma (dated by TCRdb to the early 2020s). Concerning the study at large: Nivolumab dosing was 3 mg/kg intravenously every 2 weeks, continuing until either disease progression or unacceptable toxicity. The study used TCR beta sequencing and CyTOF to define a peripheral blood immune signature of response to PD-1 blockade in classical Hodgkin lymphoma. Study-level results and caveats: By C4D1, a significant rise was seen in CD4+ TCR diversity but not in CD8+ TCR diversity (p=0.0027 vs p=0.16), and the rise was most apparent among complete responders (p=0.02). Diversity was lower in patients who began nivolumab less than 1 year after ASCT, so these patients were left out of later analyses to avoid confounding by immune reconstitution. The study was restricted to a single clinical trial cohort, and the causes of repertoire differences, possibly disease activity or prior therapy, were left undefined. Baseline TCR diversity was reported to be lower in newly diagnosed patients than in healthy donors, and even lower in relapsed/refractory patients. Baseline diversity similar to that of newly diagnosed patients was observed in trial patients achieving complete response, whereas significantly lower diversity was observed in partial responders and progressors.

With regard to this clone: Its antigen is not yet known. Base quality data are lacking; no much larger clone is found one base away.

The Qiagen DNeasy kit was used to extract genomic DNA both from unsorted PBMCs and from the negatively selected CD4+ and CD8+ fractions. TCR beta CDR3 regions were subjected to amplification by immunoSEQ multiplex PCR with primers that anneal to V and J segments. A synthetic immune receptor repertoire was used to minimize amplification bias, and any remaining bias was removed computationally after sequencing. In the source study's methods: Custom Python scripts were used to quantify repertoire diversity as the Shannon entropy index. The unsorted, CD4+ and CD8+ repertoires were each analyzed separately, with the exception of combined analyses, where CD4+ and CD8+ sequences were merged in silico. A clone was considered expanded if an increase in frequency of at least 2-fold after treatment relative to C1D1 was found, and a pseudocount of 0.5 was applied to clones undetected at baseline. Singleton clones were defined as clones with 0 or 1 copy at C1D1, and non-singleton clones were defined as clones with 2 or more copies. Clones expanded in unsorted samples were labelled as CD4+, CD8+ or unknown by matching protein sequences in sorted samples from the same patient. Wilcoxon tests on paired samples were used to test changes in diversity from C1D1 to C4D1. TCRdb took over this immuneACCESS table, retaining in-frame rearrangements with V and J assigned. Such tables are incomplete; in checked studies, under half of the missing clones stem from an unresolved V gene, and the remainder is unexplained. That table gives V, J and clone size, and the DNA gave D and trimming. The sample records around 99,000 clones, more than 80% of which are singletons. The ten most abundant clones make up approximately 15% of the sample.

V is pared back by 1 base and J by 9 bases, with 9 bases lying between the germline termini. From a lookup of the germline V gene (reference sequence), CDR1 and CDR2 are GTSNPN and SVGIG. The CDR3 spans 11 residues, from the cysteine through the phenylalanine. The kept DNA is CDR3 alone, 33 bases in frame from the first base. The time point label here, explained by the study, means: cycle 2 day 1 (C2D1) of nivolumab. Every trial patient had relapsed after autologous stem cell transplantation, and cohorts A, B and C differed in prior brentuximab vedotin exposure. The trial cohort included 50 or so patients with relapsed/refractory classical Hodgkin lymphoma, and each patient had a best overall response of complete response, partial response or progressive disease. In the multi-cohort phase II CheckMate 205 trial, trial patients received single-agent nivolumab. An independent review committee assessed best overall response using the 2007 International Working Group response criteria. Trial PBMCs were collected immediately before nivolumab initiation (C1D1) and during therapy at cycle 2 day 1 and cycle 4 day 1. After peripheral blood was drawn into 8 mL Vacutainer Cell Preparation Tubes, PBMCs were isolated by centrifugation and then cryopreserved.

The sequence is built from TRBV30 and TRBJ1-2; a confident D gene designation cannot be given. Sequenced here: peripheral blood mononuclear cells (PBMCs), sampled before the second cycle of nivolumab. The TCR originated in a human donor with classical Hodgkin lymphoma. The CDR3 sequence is CAWSADFSYTF. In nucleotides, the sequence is TGTGCCTGGAGTGCCGACTTCAGCTACACCTTC.